The clone carrying this T cell receptor (beta chain) was seen a handful of times. The target antigen is unknown. This specimen comes from a study of T cells after yellow fever vaccination. Findings of the study overall: A minor fraction of clonotypes spanned both CD4 and CD8 compartments. Weaker overall, the secondary response nonetheless peaked faster (day 5 versus 15).

5'RACE template switching produced TCR cDNA carrying a universal primer site and UMIs. TCRdb re-called the 5' RACE reads with MiXCR, one entry per CDR3 protein. The repertoire holds 400,000 to 450,000 distinct CDR3 sequences, with around 20% as singletons. Germline assignment: CDR1 MNHEY and CDR2 SVGEGT. J was trimmed by 3 bases and V by 2 bases; bases with no gene match: 11. CDR3 size: 17 residues. The TCR originated in a man aged 18-30 years who received the YFV17D yellow fever vaccine. This specimen consisted of PBMCs, obtained before the yellow fever booster vaccination. The gene calls are TRBV6-2 or TRBV6-3 and TRBJ2-3; TRBD1 agrees at 7 bases. The CDR3 bases are TGTGCCAGCAGTTACACGCTACCCGGGACAGCGACAGATACGCAGTATTTT. Translation: CASSYTLPGTATDTQYF.